The 32 T cell receptor beta chains reported below all come from one sample, sequenced in a study of T cells in localized non-small cell lung cancer. The repertoire was sequenced with immunoSEQ multiplex PCR; TCRdb's copy has only in-frame clones and lacks some. The sample has roughly 39,000 clones, around 79% seen once. The material was PBMCs, obtained before any cancer treatment. Receptor source: a woman aged 40-70 years with stage II squamous cell lung carcinoma.

This clone turned up a few times. This chain uses TRBV5-1 with TRBJ2-1, with 7 bases identical to TRBD2. The CDR3 has 16 residues. Trimming took 6 bases from V and 3 from J; bases not matched to a gene: 12. CDR1 is SGHRS and CDR2 is YFSETQ in the germline V gene. CDR3 region: CASTTGGSGFYNEQFF. CDR3 nucleotide sequence: TGCGCCAGCACCACCGGGGGTAGCGGGTTCTACAATGAGCAGTTCTTC. The whole variable domain, remainder taken from reference TRBV5-1 and TRBJ2-1, is KAGVTQTPRYLIKTRGQQVTLSCSPISGHRSVSWYQQTPGQGLQFLFEYFSETQRNKGNFPGRFSGRQFSNSRSEMNVSTLELGDSALYLCASTTGGSGFYNEQFFGPGTRLTVL.

This clone has only one observation. The rearrangement uses TRBV19 and TRBJ2-7; 7 bases are shared with TRBD2. The CDR3 contains 15 residues. In germline, CDR1 is LNHDA, CDR2 SQIVND (reference sequence). Losses at the gene ends were 4 bases for V and 3 bases for J; bases not matched to a gene: 9. For the CDR3, the DNA is TGTGCCAGTAGTAAGGCCCCGGGGGGTTTCTACGAGCAGTACTTC. As protein: CASSKAPGGFYEQYF.

This rearrangement joins TRBV7-2 to TRBJ2-1; D unclear. The V and J ends lost 5 bases and 3 bases respectively, with 17 bases between them. The CDR3 has 16 amino acids. Germline assignment: CDR1 SGHTA and CDR2 FQGNSA. The CDR3 nucleotides are TGTGCCAGCAGCGATTCCCCCCCCCGGAACTACAATGAGCAGTTCTTC. This sequence encodes CASSDSPPRNYNEQFF.

The chain recombines TRBV16 with TRBJ2-1, with 7 bases fitting TRBD1. This CDR3 contains 12 residues. V trimming: 9 bases; J trimming: 4 bases; junction bases outside the gene matches: 3. Germline lookup yields CDR1 KGHSY and CDR2 FQNENV. CDR3: CASADRYNEQFF. CDR3 nucleotide sequence: TGTGCCAGTGCGGACAGGTACAATGAGCAGTTCTTC. Based on the CDR3 plus reference TRBV16 and TRBJ2-1, the full variable domain is GEEVAQTPKHLVRGEGQKAKLYCAPIKGHSYVFWYQQVLKNEFKFLISFQNENVFDETGMPKERFSAKCLPNSPCSLEIQATKLEDSAVYFCASADRYNEQFFGPGTRLTVL.

J is TRBJ2-2 and V is TRBV18; 10 nucleotides agree with TRBD1. This CDR3 spans 19 amino acids. The V and J ends lost 6 bases and 4 bases, in that order; junction bases with no gene match: 17. From germline, CDR1 is KGHSH and CDR2 LQKENI. The CDR3 reads CASSPLDRGPPLGTGELFF. For the CDR3, the DNA is TGTGCCAGCTCGCCGCTTGACAGGGGGCCTCCGCTCGGCACCGGGGAGCTGTTTTTT.

The chain uses TRBV6-9 and TRBJ2-3; D call uncertain. CDR1 is MNHGY, CDR2 SVAAGI, per germline. The CDR3 length is 14 residues. V was cut by 3 bases and J by 3 bases, with 10 bases left in between. The CDR3: CASSYVGGTDTQYF. CDR3 DNA: TGTGCCAGCAGTTACGTCGGTGGGACAGATACGCAGTATTTT.

The table lists this clone with a few counts. This sequence joins TRBV18 and TRBJ2-5; 8 bases line up with TRBD1. Trimming cost V 3 bases and J 3 bases; bases outside gene matches: 3. The CDR3 totals 14 residues. Per germline, CDR1 KGHSH and CDR2 LQKENI. CDR3 in amino acids: CASSPGQAEETQYF. CDR3 bases: TGTGCCAGCTCACCGGGACAGGCCGAAGAGACCCAGTACTTC.

The chain recombines TRBV20-1 with TRBJ1-1; TRBD1 aligns across 9 bases. Germline-derived CDR1 and CDR2 are DFQATT and SNEGSKA (reference sequence). This CDR3 is built from 10 residues. Trimming removed 5 bases from V and 8 bases from J; junction bases left unmatched: 0. CDR3 sequence (DNA): TGCAGTGCTGGACAGGGGGAAGCTTTCTTT. Residues: CSAGQGEAFF.

V and J are TRBV27 and TRBJ1-5; D ambiguous. This CDR3 spans 15 amino acids. Germline CDR1 is MNHEY and CDR2 is SMNVEV (reference sequence). The V gene lost 2 bases and the J gene lost 4 bases, with 12 bases spanning the gap. As DNA, the CDR3 is TGTGCCAGCAGTTTACAGCCCGTAGAGAATCAGCCCCAGCATTTT. It encodes CASSLQPVENQPQHF.

The chain carries TRBV5-6 and TRBJ1-4, with a possible D match to TRBD1 (6 bases). This CDR3 has 15 amino acids. Germline V gene data show CDR1 as SGHDT and CDR2 as YYEEEE. V gave up 3 bases and J gave up 4 bases, with 13 bases separating them. CDR3 region: CASSWKTGLNEKLFF. The CDR3, as DNA: TGTGCCAGCAGCTGGAAGACAGGCCTTAATGAAAAACTGTTTTTT. Filled out from reference TRBV5-6 and TRBJ1-4, the complete variable domain reads DAGVTQSPTHLIKTRGQQVTLRCSPKSGHDTVSWYQQALGQGPQFIFQYYEEEERQRGNFPDRFSGHQFPNYSSELNVNALLLGDSALYLCASSWKTGLNEKLFFGSGTQLSVL.

The chain links TRBV7-9 to TRBJ2-1; 7 bases are shared with TRBD1. This CDR3 contains 13 residues. V gave up 6 bases and J gave up 6 bases; unmatched junction bases: 5. Germline CDR1 and CDR2: SEHNR and FQNEAQ (reference sequence). The CDR3 loop is CASSLTGRNEQFF. CDR3 bases: TGTGCCAGCAGTTTGACAGGGCGCAATGAGCAGTTCTTC.

The V gene is TRBV18, the J gene TRBJ1-1; maybe TRBD1 (5 bases). CDR1 and CDR2 (germline): KGHSH, LQKENI. The CDR3 is made up of 13 amino acids. The V gene lost 3 bases and the J gene lost 4 bases, with 9 bases spanning the gap. The CDR3 loop is CASSPGGVTEAFF. In DNA form, the CDR3 reads TGTGCCAGCTCACCGGGGGGGGTCACTGAAGCTTTCTTT.

The rearrangement links TRBV18 to TRBJ1-1; D gene uncertain. V gave up 1 base and J gave up 3 bases, with 3 bases separating them. The CDR3 totals 12 residues. Per germline, CDR1 KGHSH and CDR2 LQKENI. The CDR3 nucleotides read TGTGCCAGCTCACCACTAGACACTGAAGCTTTCTTT. Translation gives CASSPLDTEAFF.

The chain recombines TRBV2 with TRBJ1-1; no clear D gene. This CDR3 spans 13 amino acids. The V end lost 6 bases, the J end lost 6 bases, and 14 bases lay between the germline ends. Germline CDR1 and CDR2: SNHLY and FYNNEI. DNA of the CDR3: TGTGCCAGCAGAGTCGGGCCTTTATCTGAAGCTTTCTTT. It encodes CASRVGPLSEAFF.

This clone was detected a few times. J is TRBJ2-3 and V is TRBV4-3, with D unresolved. Trimming left V 0 bases short and J 0 bases short, with 10 bases between. This CDR3 comprises 16 residues. In germline, CDR1 is LGHNA, CDR2 YSLEER. CDR3 coding DNA: TGCGCCAGCAGCCAAGACCTTAAACGGAGCACAGATACGCAGTATTTT. It codes for CASSQDLKRSTDTQYF.

This chain uses TRBV9 with TRBJ2-1, with D possibly being TRBD1 (6 bases). CDR3 length equals 15 residues. Trimming took off 4 bases at V and 5 bases at J, with 16 bases between the two ends. Per the germline V gene, CDR1 is SGDLS and CDR2 is YYNGEE. In nucleotides, the CDR3 is TGTGCCAGCAGCCCAGTCCCCAGGGGCAACAATGAGCAGTTCTTC. The encoded protein is CASSPVPRGNNEQFF.

This chain connects TRBV5-4 to TRBJ1-3, with unresolved D. Germline V gene sequence: CDR1 SGHNT, CDR2 YYREEE (reference sequence). The CDR3 extends over 15 amino acids. Trimming pared 4 bases from V and 4 bases from J, leaving 15 bases between. Here the CDR3 reads CASSDAAAEGNTIYF. The CDR3 region has the DNA TGTGCCAGCAGCGATGCGGCAGCTGAGGGAAACACCATATATTTT.

This chain connects TRBV6-5 to TRBJ1-2; no clear D. The V gene lost 0 bases and the J gene lost 4 bases, with 12 bases spanning the gap. The CDR3 is 15 amino acids. Germline-derived CDR1 and CDR2 are MNHEY and SVGAGI. The CDR3 DNA is TGTGCCAGCAGTTACTCGATTTCTGAGGGCTATGGCTACACCTTC. Translated: CASSYSISEGYGYTF.

V gene TRBV19 combines with J gene TRBJ2-2; D is uncertain. Looked up from germline, CDR1 is LNHDA and CDR2 is SQIVND (reference sequence). The CDR3 is 12 residues long. The germline V and J ends were trimmed by 5 bases and 2 bases, with 3 bases remaining between them. CDR3 sequence reads: CASSVNTGELFF. Here the CDR3 DNA reads TGTGCCAGTAGTGTAAACACCGGGGAGCTGTTTTTT.

This clone was seen a handful of times. The V and J genes are TRBV28 and TRBJ1-1, with D tentatively TRBD1 (6 bases). The CDR3 is 15 residues long. CDR1 is MDHEN and CDR2 is SYDVKM in the germline V gene. Deletions cut 5 bases from V and 5 bases from J, with 18 bases between. The DNA for the CDR3 is TGTGCCAGCAGTCCCTCTGCGGGGGCCCTTACTGAAGCTTTCTTT. It encodes CASSPSAGALTEAFF. The full variable domain, in which reference TRBV28 and TRBJ1-1 provide the parts outside the CDR3, is DVKVTQSSRYLVKRTGEKVFLECVQDMDHENMFWYRQDPGLGLRLIYFSYDVKMKEKGDIPEGYSVSREKKERFSLILESASTNQTSMYLCASSPSAGALTEAFFGQGTRLTVV.

The rearrangement joins TRBV18 to TRBJ2-5; weak D call: TRBD2 (7 bases). The germline CDR1 and CDR2 sequences are KGHSH and LQKENI. CDR3 length equals 15 residues. The V end lost 6 bases, the J end lost 3 bases, and 17 bases lay between the germline ends. The CDR3 loop is CASSRGQGSEETQYF. In DNA, the CDR3 is TGTGCCAGCTCGCGGGGGCAGGGATCGGAAGAGACCCAGTACTTC.

Written as DNA, the CDR3 is TGTGCCAGCAGCCCACTAGCGGTGGCCTACAATGAGCAGTTCTTC. Its translation: CASSPLAVAYNEQFF. The V call is TRBV7-9, the J call TRBJ2-1; 8 nucleotides match TRBD2. Trimming removed 5 bases from V and 2 bases from J; junction bases left unmatched: 5. The germline V gene has CDR1 SEHNR and CDR2 FQNEAQ (reference sequence). The CDR3 covers 15 residues.

This clone occurred once. The chain links TRBV4-3 to TRBJ2-7, with a possible D match to TRBD2 (5 bases). This CDR3 comprises 15 residues. Germline lookup yields CDR1 LGHNA and CDR2 YSLEER. Trimming took off 2 bases at V and 2 bases at J, with 13 bases between the two ends. DNA for the CDR3: TGCGCCAGCAGCCAATTAGGGCGGGTAACCTACGAGCAGTACTTC. This gives the protein CASSQLGRVTYEQYF.

This rearrangement joins TRBV11-2 to TRBJ1-1; no definite D call. Trimming removed 1 base from V and 9 bases from J, with 9 bases in between. Germline V lookup: CDR1 SGHAT, CDR2 FQNNGV. The CDR3 covers 12 residues. DNA of the CDR3: TGTGCCAGCAGCTTAGGCAGTTATCAAGCTTTCTTT. Amino acid sequence: CASSLGSYQAFF.

The chain is built from TRBV2 and TRBJ1-5, with D possibly TRBD1 on 5 matching bases. Trimming took off 1 base at V and 5 bases at J, with 12 bases between the two ends. The CDR3 is 15 residues long. Germline loops: CDR1 SNHLY, CDR2 FYNNEI. The CDR3 reads CASSEERGEYQPQHF. CDR3 sequence (DNA): TGTGCCAGCAGTGAAGAGCGGGGGGAGTATCAGCCCCAGCATTTT.

This rearrangement joins TRBV18 to TRBJ2-3; the match to TRBD1 covers 10 bases. The CDR3 is 15 residues long. The germline V gene has CDR1 KGHSH and CDR2 LQKENI. V lost 5 bases, J lost 4 bases, and 6 bases stayed unmatched. The CDR3 bases are TGTGCCAGCTCAAGACAGGGGGCCTCGGCAGATACGCAGTATTTT. Amino acids: CASSRQGASADTQYF.

The V and J genes are TRBV5-1 and TRBJ2-7; TRBD2 agrees at 10 bases. V lost 5 bases to trimming and J lost 5 bases; unmatched junction nucleotides: 10. The CDR3 consists of 15 residues. Germline V gene data show CDR1 as SGHRS and CDR2 as YFSETQ. The CDR3, as DNA: TGCGCCAGCAGTTTCCTAGCGGGAGCTGGGAACGAGCAGTACTTC. As protein: CASSFLAGAGNEQYF.

This rearrangement joins TRBV2 to TRBJ2-1; TRBD2 aligns across 8 bases. V trimming: 4 bases; J trimming: 7 bases; junction bases outside the gene matches: 12. Germline CDR1 is SNHLY and CDR2 is FYNNEI. The CDR3 length is 16 residues. The CDR3 DNA follows: TGTGCCAGCAGTGGGGGGGCCGGGAGGGCGCAAAATGAGCAGTTCTTC. Its protein product is CASSGGAGRAQNEQFF.

The chain joins TRBV7-8 to TRBJ1-4; 10 positions agree with TRBD1. Trimming at V came to 5 bases and at J to 14 bases, leaving 8 bases not matched to a gene. CDR3 size: 13 residues. CDR1 SGHVS and CDR2 FQNEAQ come from the germline V gene. CDR3 DNA sequence: TGTGCCAGCAGCATGGGGACAGGGGCCCGTCTGTTTTTT. Its translation: CASSMGTGARLFF. The full variable domain, in which reference TRBV7-8 and TRBJ1-4 provide the parts outside the CDR3, is GAGVSQSPRYKVAKRGQDVALRCDPISGHVSLFWYQQALGQGPEFLTYFQNEAQLDKSGLPSDRFFAERPEGSVSTLKIQRTQQEDSAVYLCASSMGTGARLFFGSGTQLSVL.

The V gene is TRBV23-1, the J gene TRBJ2-6; D is possibly TRBD2 (5 bases). TRBV23-1 qualifies as an ORF whose function is uncertain. V lost 6 bases to trimming and J lost 0 bases, with 15 bases between them. This CDR3 comprises 17 residues. CDR3 residues: CASRAGRRHSGANVLTF. In DNA, the CDR3 is TGCGCCAGCAGGGCGGGTCGGCGTCACTCTGGGGCCAACGTCCTGACTTTC.

This rearrangement joins TRBV5-1 to TRBJ2-6, with a possible D match to TRBD1 (5 bases). Trimming pared 3 bases from V and 2 bases from J, leaving 12 bases between. The CDR3 has 16 residues. Germline V CDR1 and CDR2: SGHRS, YFSETQ. Written as DNA, the CDR3 is TGCGCCAGCAGCTCGCTTCAGGGTCCTGGGGCCAACGTCCTGACTTTC. This encodes CASSSLQGPGANVLTF.

The rearrangement joins TRBV5-1 to TRBJ2-5, with D possibly TRBD1 on 7 matching bases. This CDR3 has 16 residues. Trimming pared 0 bases from V and 4 bases from J, leaving 16 bases between. Germline-derived CDR1 and CDR2 are SGHRS and YFSETQ. CDR3: CASSLGAGGGLETQYF. CDR3 sequence (DNA): TGCGCCAGCAGCTTGGGCGCAGGAGGGGGCCTAGAGACCCAGTACTTC.